This paragraph covers one T cell receptor beta chain sequence. The sample originates from a study of cytomegalovirus exposure and HLA in healthy donors. The germline CDR1 and CDR2 sequences are WNHNN and SYGVQD (reference sequence). This CDR3 region has 17 residues. The junction had 15 bases not matched to a gene; V was cut back by 6 bases and J by 4 bases. The primer mix had 60 Vbeta and 13 Jbeta primers. Assay: immunoSEQ multiplex PCR; the TCRdb copy retains only in-frame clones and omits some. The sample yields 75,000 to 90,000 clones, around 77% seen once. The chain combines TRBV10-1 with TRBJ2-1, with 7 bases that match TRBD1. The receptor comes from a man in his fifties or sixties in good health and CMV-seronegative. Sequencing input: PBMCs. For the CDR3, the DNA is TGCGCCAGCAGGGGGACCATGGGACAGTTTTTATACAATGAGCAGTTCTTC. Encoded protein: CASRGTMGQFLYNEQFF.